This is a list of T cell receptor beta chains from one sample in a study of blood T cell repertoires in COVID-19. Clones were read by immunoSEQ multiplex PCR, and TCRdb kept only the in-frame ones, dropping some. In the table there are some 20,000 clones, about 88% of which are singletons. Sequencing was carried out using peripheral blood. These receptors were obtained from a human donor in a cohort sampled during active COVID-19. The CDR3 runs from the conserved cysteine through the conserved F or W. A D gene is named only where the DNA matches it firmly. Clone size is shown for a subset of rows, as once, few, many or a class of expanded clone.

j_gene | abundance | v_gene | d_gene | CDR3nt | CDR3aa
TRBJ2-7 | - | TRBV7-6 | - | TGTGCCAGCAGCTTAGATGGGAGTTCCTACGAGCAGTACTTC | CASSLDGSSYEQYF
TRBJ1-1 | - | TRBV27 | - | TGTGCCAGCAGTTACCAGGGCAGGGTTGGCAGAAACACTGAAGCTTTCTTT | CASSYQGRVGRNTEAFF
TRBJ2-7 | - | TRBV11-2 | TRBD1 | TGTGCCAGCAGCCCAGGGACAGGGGGCGAGCAGTACTTC | CASSPGTGGEQYF
TRBJ1-5 | - | TRBV2 | - | TGTGCCAGCAGAGGGGGAGGGTTCGGCAATCAGCCCCAGCATTTT | CASRGGGFGNQPQHF
TRBJ2-7 | - | TRBV4-1 | TRBD2 | TGCGCCAGCAGCCTAGAGGCTAGCGGATCCTACGAGCAGTACTTC | CASSLEASGSYEQYF
TRBJ1-2 | once | TRBV5-1 | TRBD1 | TGCGCCAGCAGCTTAGGTCAGGGGGCGTCGGCTAACTATGGCTACACCTTC | CASSLGQGASANYGYTF
TRBJ2-7 | - | TRBV12-3/TRBV12-4 | TRBD2 | TGTGCCAGCAGCATAGCGGGGGGCTACGAGCAGTACTTC | CASSIAGGYEQYF
TRBJ2-1 | - | TRBV15 | TRBD2 | TGTGCCACCAGCAGAGATCGAAGCGGGAGGAACGATGAGCAGTTCTTC | CATSRDRSGRNDEQFF
TRBJ1-2 | - | TRBV5-1 | TRBD1 | TGCGCCAGCAGCCAACCGGACAGGGCCGGCTACACCTTC | CASSQPDRAGYTF
TRBJ2-5 | - | TRBV2 | TRBD1 | TGTGCCAGCAGCCGGGACAGACCAACTAAGGGAGAGACCCAGTACTTC | CASSRDRPTKGETQYF
TRBJ2-2 | - | TRBV28 | TRBD1 | TGTGCCAGCAGTCACTGGGCCGGCAGGGGGCGCAGCGGGGAGCTGTTTTTT | CASSHWAGRGRSGELFF
TRBJ1-1 | - | TRBV30 | - | TGTGCCTGGAGTGTTTCTACAGGCATGAACACTGAAGCTTTCTTT | CAWSVSTGMNTEAFF
TRBJ1-5 | once | TRBV18 | TRBD1 | TGTGCCAGCTCACCCAACAGGGGGGGTCCTGGCAATCAGCCCCAGCATTTT | CASSPNRGGPGNQPQHF
TRBJ1-4 | once | TRBV18 | - | TGTGCCAGCTCACTACGACAGGCAACTAATGAAAAACTGTTTTTT | CASSLRQATNEKLFF
TRBJ1-2 | - | TRBV5-1 | TRBD1 | TGCGCCAGCAGCCTAGACAGGGGGGGCTATGGCTACACCTTC | CASSLDRGGYGYTF
TRBJ1-5 | - | TRBV19 | - | TGTGCCAGTAGTATTTCCGCAGGCAAGAGCAATCAGCCCCAGCATTTT | CASSISAGKSNQPQHF
TRBJ2-3 | - | TRBV10-3 | TRBD1 | TGTGCCGCGACCACAGGGGTCACAGATACGCAGTATTTT | CAATTGVTDTQYF
TRBJ1-3 | few | TRBV28 | - | TGTGCCAGCAGTGCCCGACAGTTTGCCGGAAACACCATATATTTT | CASSARQFAGNTIYF
TRBJ1-2 | - | TRBV6-5 | - | TGTGCCAGCAGTCCTACGTTCGGCTACACCTTC | CASSPTFGYTF
TRBJ1-2 | - | TRBV27 | TRBD1 | TGTGCCAGCAGTTTATCGATGGGACAGGGGCCGGTTAGTGGCTACACCTTC | CASSLSMGQGPVSGYTF
TRBJ2-3 | - | TRBV30 | TRBD1 | TGTGCCTGGAACAGGGGGGCCACAGATACGCAGTATTTT | CAWNRGATDTQYF
TRBJ2-3 | - | TRBV27 | TRBD2 | TGTGCCAGCAGTTTCTACGGACTAGCGAGGGCAGATACGCAGTATTTT | CASSFYGLARADTQYF
TRBJ2-3 | - | TRBV3-1/TRBV3-2 | TRBD2 | TGTGCCAGCAGCCAAGCCGGGGGGGATACGCAGTATTTT | CASSQAGGDTQYF
TRBJ2-3 | - | TRBV19 | - | TGTGCCAGTAGGACCTCAGGGGGCACAGATACGCAGTATTTT | CASRTSGGTDTQYF
TRBJ2-7 | once | TRBV28 | TRBD1 | TGTGCCAGCAGTTCTCCAAGCCGGGGCCAGGGGGCTTTCTACGAGCAGTACTTC | CASSSPSRGQGAFYEQYF
TRBJ2-7 | - | TRBV6-6 | TRBD2 | TGTGCCAGCTGGACTAGCGGGACCCTAGGCATGGGCAGGTACTTC | CASWTSGTLGMGRYF
TRBJ1-5 | - | TRBV28 | TRBD1 | TGTGCCAGCAGTGATCCGGGACAGGGGACGCCCCAGCATTTT | CASSDPGQGTPQHF
TRBJ2-3 | - | TRBV27 | TRBD2 | TGTGCCAGCAGTTTATCCGGGACTAGCGGGGCAGATACGCAGTATTTT | CASSLSGTSGADTQYF
TRBJ1-3 | - | TRBV30 | - | TGTGCCTGGAGTAGGAGGTCGGAGAGGACCATATATTTT | CAWSRRSERTIYF
TRBJ1-2 | - | TRBV5-4 | - | TGTGCCAGCAGCTTGAATTCGGGATCCTATTATGGCTACACCTTC | CASSLNSGSYYGYTF
TRBJ2-5 | - | TRBV10-3 | - | TGTGCCATCAGCGGGAGCGGTGGCCAAGAGACCCAGTACTTC | CAISGSGGQETQYF
TRBJ2-5 | - | TRBV9 | TRBD2 | TGTGCCAGCAGCGTGGGGGGAGGGCAGGAGACCCAGTACTTC | CASSVGGGQETQYF
TRBJ1-5 | - | TRBV7-9 | - | TGTGCCAGCAGCTTAGCGGGAGATAGCAATCAGCCCCAGCATTTT | CASSLAGDSNQPQHF
TRBJ2-5 | - | TRBV19 | TRBD2 | TGTGCCAGTAGCATAGCGGGAGGAGAGACCCAGTACTTC | CASSIAGGETQYF
TRBJ2-1 | - | TRBV4-1 | TRBD2 | TGCGCCAGCAGCCATGAAGCGGGAGGCGGGAGAGTGTACAATGAGCAGTTCTTC | CASSHEAGGGRVYNEQFF
TRBJ1-5 | - | TRBV4-1 | - | TGCGCCAGCAGCCAAGAAGGCGGATCCCTGATCGGACCCCAGCATTTT | CASSQEGGSLIGPQHF
TRBJ1-1 | - | TRBV12-3/TRBV12-4 | - | TGTGCCAGCAGTTTAGGACAGAACACTGAAGCTTTCTTT | CASSLGQNTEAFF
TRBJ2-5 | - | TRBV10-3 | - | TGTGCCATCAGTTACGACCGGGCAGGGCAAGAGACCCAGTACTTC | CAISYDRAGQETQYF
TRBJ1-1 | - | TRBV5-4 | TRBD1 | TGTGCCAGCAGCCGTGGACAGGGTAAGGGGGACACTGAAGCTTTCTTT | CASSRGQGKGDTEAFF
TRBJ1-2 | - | TRBV5-1 | - | TGCGCCAGCAGCTTGCCCGAGACTAACTATGGCTACACCTTC | CASSLPETNYGYTF
TRBJ1-1 | - | TRBV27 | TRBD1 | TGTGCCAGCAGTCTGACAGGGAGGTCTGAAGCTTTCTTT | CASSLTGRSEAFF
TRBJ2-5 | - | TRBV5-6 | - | TGTGCCAGCAGCCTAGCGCGCAGTGAAGAGACCCAGTACTTC | CASSLARSEETQYF
TRBJ2-1 | - | TRBV25-1 | TRBD1 | TGTGCCAGCAGAAAGGCGGGGACAGGGGGCGGACATGAGCAGTTCTTC | CASRKAGTGGGHEQFF
TRBJ2-1 | few | TRBV11-3 | TRBD2 | TGTGCCAGCAGCTCGAAGCGGGACTCCCCAGCGGGTGAGCAGTTCTTC | CASSSKRDSPAGEQFF
TRBJ2-7 | - | TRBV5-3 | TRBD2 | TGTGCCAGAAGCTTTTGTGTCGTGGGCGGGGGGGAGACAGATCCCTACGAGCAGTACTTC | CARSFCVVGGGETDPYEQYF
TRBJ1-4 | - | TRBV6-5 | TRBD1 | TGTGCCAGCAATACAGGGGGGCGGGAAAAACTGTTTTTT | CASNTGGREKLFF
TRBJ1-6 | - | TRBV15 | TRBD1 | TGTGCCACCGCACAGGGGCGCAATTCACCCCTCCACTTT | CATAQGRNSPLHF
TRBJ2-3 | - | TRBV18 | - | TGTGCCAGCTCACTCCTCACAGATACGCAGTATTTT | CASSLLTDTQYF
TRBJ1-1 | - | TRBV19 | TRBD1 | TGTGCCAGTACCTCAATGACAGGGCGCGCTGAAGCTTTCTTT | CASTSMTGRAEAFF
TRBJ2-2 | - | TRBV10-3 | TRBD2 | TGTGCCATCAGTGAGAGTAGCGGGTGGACCGGGGAGCTGTTTTTT | CAISESSGWTGELFF
TRBJ2-7 | - | TRBV6-1 | - | TGTGCCAGCAGTGAACAGGGGGGCCGCTACGAGCAGTACTTC | CASSEQGGRYEQYF